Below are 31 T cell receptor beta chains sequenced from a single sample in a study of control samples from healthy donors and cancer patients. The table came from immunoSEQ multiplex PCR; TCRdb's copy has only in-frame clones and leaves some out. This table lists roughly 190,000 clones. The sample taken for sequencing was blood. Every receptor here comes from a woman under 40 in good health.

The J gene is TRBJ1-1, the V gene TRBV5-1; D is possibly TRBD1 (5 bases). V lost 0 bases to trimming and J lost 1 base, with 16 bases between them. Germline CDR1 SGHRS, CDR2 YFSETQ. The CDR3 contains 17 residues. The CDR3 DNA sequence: TGCGCCAGCAGCTTGGCCCCAACGGCAGGGAGGAACACTGAAGCTTTCTTT. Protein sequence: CASSLAPTAGRNTEAFF.

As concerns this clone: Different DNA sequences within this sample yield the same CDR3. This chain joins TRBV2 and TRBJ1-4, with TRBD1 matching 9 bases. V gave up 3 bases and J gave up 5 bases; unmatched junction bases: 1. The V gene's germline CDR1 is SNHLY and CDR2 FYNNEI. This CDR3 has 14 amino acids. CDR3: CASSEGTGNEKLFF. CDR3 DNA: TGTGCCAGCAGTGAGGGGACAGGGAATGAAAAACTGTTTTTT.

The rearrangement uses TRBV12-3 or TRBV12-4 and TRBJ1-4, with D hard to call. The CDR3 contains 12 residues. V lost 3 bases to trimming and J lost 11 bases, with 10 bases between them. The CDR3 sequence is CASSFGEGKLFF. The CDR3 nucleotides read TGTGCCAGCAGTTTTGGGGAAGGGAAACTGTTTTTT.

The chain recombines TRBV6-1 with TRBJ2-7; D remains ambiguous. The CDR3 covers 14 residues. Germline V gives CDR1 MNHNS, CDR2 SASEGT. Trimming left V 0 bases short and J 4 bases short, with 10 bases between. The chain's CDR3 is CASSEAARGYEQYF. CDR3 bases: TGTGCCAGCAGTGAAGCGGCCCGTGGGTACGAGCAGTACTTC.

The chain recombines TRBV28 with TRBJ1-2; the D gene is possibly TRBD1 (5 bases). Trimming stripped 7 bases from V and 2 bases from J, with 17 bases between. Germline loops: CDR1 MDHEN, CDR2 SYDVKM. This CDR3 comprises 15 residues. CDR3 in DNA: TGTGCCAGCATAAACGGGGCGGCGGGGAACTATGGCTACACCTTC. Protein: CASINGAAGNYGYTF.

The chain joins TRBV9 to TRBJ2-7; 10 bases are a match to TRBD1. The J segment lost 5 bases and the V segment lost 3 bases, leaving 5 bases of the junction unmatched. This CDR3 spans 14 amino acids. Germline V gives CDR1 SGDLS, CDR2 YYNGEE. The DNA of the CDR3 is TGTGCCAGCAGCGGCGGGGACAGGGGAGACGAGCAGTACTTC. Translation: CASSGGDRGDEQYF. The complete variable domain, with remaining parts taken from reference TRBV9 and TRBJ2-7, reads DSGVTQTPKHLITATGQRVTLRCSPRSGDLSVYWYQQSLDQGLQFLIQYYNGEERAKGNILERFSAQQFPDLHSELNLSSLELGDSALYFCASSGGDRGDEQYFGPGTRLTVT.

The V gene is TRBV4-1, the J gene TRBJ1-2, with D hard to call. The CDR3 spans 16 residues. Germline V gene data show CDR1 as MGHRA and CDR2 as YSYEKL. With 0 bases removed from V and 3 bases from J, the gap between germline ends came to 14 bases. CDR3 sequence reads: CASSQDQRTNYYGYTF. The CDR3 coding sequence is TGCGCCAGCAGCCAAGATCAGAGGACGAATTACTATGGCTACACCTTC.

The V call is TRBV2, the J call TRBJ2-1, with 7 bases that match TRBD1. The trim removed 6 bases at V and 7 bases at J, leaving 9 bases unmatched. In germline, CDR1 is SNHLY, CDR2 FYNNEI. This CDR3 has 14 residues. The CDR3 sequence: CASRVTGQKNEQFF. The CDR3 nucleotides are TGTGCCAGCAGGGTTACGGGACAGAAAAATGAGCAGTTCTTC.

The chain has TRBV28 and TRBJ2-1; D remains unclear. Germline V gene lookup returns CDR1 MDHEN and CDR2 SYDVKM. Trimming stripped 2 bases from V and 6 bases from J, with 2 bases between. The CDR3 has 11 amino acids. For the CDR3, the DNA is TGTGCCAGCAGTTTAGGCAATGAGCAGTTCTTC. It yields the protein CASSLGNEQFF.

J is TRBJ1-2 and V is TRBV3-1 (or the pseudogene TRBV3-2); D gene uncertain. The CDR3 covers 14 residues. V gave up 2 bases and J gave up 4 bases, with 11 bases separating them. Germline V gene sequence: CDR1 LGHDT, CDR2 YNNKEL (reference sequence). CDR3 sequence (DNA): TGTGCCAGCAGCCAATCGACGGGGAGCTATGGCTACACCTTC. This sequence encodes CASSQSTGSYGYTF.

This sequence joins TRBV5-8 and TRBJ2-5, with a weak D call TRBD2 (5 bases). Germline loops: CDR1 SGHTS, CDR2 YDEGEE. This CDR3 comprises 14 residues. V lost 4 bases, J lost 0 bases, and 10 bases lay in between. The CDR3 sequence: CASSPTGYQETQYF. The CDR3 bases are TGTGCCAGCAGCCCGACGGGGTACCAAGAGACCCAGTACTTC. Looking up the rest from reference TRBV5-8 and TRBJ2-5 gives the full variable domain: EAGVTQSPTHLIKTRGQQATLRCSPISGHTSVYWYQQALGLGLQFLLWYDEGEERNRGNFPPRFSGRQFPNYSSELNVNALELEDSALYLCASSPTGYQETQYFGPGTRLLVL.

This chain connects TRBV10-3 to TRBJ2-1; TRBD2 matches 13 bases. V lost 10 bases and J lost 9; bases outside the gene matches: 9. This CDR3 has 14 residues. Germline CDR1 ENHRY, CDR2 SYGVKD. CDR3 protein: CATTTSGGPFEQFF. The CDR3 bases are TGTGCCACCACGACTAGCGGGGGGCCGTTTGAGCAGTTCTTC.

The chain's CDR3 is CASSLYPGTGRVDTGELFF. Written as DNA, the CDR3 is TGTGCCAGCAGCCTATATCCCGGGACAGGGAGGGTCGACACCGGGGAGCTGTTTTTT. The rearrangement joins TRBV3-1 (or the pseudogene TRBV3-2) to TRBJ2-2; 9 bases are a match to TRBD1. Germline V gene lookup returns CDR1 LGHDT and CDR2 YNNKEL (reference sequence). V lost 4 bases and J lost 3; bases outside the gene matches: 15. The CDR3 spans 19 residues.

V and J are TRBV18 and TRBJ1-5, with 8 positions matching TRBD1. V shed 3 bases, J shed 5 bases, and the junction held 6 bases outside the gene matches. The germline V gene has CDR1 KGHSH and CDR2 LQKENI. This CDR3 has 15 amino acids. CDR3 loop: CASSPGQVRDQPQHF. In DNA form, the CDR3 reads TGTGCCAGCTCACCGGGACAGGTCCGCGATCAGCCCCAGCATTTT.

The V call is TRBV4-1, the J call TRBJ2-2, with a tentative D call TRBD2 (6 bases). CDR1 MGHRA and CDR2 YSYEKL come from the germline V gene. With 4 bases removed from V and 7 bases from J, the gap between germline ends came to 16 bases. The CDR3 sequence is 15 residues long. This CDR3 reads CASSRLGGVGGELFF. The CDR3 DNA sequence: TGCGCCAGCAGCCGCCTAGGCGGGGTCGGCGGGGAGCTGTTTTTT.

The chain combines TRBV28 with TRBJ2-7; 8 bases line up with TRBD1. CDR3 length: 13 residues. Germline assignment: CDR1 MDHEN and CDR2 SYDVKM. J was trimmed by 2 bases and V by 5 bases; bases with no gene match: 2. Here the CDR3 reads CASSGTGPYEQYF. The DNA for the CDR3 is TGTGCCAGCAGTGGGACAGGTCCCTACGAGCAGTACTTC. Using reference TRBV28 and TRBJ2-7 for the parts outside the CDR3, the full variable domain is DVKVTQSSRYLVKRTGEKVFLECVQDMDHENMFWYRQDPGLGLRLIYFSYDVKMKEKGDIPEGYSVSREKKERFSLILESASTNQTSMYLCASSGTGPYEQYFGPGTRLTVT.

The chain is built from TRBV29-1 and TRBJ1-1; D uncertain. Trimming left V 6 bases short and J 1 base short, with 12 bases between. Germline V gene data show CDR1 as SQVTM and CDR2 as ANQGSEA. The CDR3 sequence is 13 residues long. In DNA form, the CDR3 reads TGCAGCGTCCTTTTACGGAGGAACACTGAAGCTTTCTTT. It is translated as CSVLLRRNTEAFF.

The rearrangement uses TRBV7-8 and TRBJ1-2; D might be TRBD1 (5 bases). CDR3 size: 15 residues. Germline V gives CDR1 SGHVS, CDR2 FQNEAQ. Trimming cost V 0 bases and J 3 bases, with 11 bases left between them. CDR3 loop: CASSLAGQGHYGYTF. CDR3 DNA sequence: TGTGCCAGCAGCTTAGCAGGGCAGGGACACTATGGCTACACCTTC.

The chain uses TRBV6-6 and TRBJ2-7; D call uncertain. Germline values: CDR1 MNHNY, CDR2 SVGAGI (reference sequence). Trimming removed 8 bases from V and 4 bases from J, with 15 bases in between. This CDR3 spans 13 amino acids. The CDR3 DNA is TGTGCCAGCGTTCCTGAATCCAGATACGAGCAGTACTTC. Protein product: CASVPESRYEQYF.

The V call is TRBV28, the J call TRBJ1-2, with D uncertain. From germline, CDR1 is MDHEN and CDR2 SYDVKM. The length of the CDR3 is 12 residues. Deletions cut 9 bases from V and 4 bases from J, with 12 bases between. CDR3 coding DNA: TGTGCCAGTATAGGGTCCGGCTATGGCTACACCTTC. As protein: CASIGSGYGYTF.

CDR3 sequence reads: CASSSVGVEQFF. The CDR3 region has the DNA TGCGCCAGCAGCTCGGTAGGGGTTGAGCAGTTCTTC. J is TRBJ2-1 and V is TRBV5-1, with D tentatively TRBD1 (5 bases). This CDR3 has 12 residues. Germline V gene data show CDR1 as SGHRS and CDR2 as YFSETQ. Trimming removed 3 bases at V and 9 bases at J, with 10 bases between. The entire variable domain, with the rest obtained from reference TRBV5-1 and TRBJ2-1, is as follows: KAGVTQTPRYLIKTRGQQVTLSCSPISGHRSVSWYQQTPGQGLQFLFEYFSETQRNKGNFPGRFSGRQFSNSRSEMNVSTLELGDSALYLCASSSVGVEQFFGPGTRLTVL.

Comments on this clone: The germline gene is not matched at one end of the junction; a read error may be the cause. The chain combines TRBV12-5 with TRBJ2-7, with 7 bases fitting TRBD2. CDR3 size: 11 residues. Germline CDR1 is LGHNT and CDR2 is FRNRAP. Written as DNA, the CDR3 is TGTGCTAGTGGTTTGACGGGGGGTTGGCACTTC. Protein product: CASGLTGGWHF.

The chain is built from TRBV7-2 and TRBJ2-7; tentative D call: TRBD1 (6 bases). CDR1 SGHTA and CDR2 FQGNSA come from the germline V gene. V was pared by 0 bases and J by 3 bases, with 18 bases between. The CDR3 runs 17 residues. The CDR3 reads CASSLAIPGHPLYEQYF. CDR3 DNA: TGTGCCAGCAGCTTAGCGATTCCGGGACACCCGCTCTACGAGCAGTACTTC.

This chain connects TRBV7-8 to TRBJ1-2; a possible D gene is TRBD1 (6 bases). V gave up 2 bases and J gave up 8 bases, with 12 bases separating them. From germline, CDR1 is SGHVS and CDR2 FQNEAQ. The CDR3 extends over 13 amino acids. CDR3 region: CASSLRGIGGYTF. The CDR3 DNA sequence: TGTGCCAGCAGCTTAAGGGGGATTGGCGGCTACACCTTC.

The CDR3 DNA reads as TGTGCCAGCAGTTCAGGGTTGGGTCGAACCAAAAACATTCAGTACTTC. Its protein is CASSSGLGRTKNIQYF. V is TRBV27 and J is TRBJ2-4, with D possibly matching TRBD1 (5 bases). Germline V lookup: CDR1 MNHEY, CDR2 SMNVEV (reference sequence). The CDR3 length is 16 residues. Deletions cut 4 bases from V and 2 bases from J, with 15 bases between.

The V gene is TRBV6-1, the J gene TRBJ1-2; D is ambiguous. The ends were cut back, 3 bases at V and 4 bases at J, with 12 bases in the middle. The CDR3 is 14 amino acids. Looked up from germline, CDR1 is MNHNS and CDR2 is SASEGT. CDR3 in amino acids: CASSDMTEPYGYTF. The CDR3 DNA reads TGTGCCAGCAGTGACATGACGGAACCCTATGGCTACACCTTC.

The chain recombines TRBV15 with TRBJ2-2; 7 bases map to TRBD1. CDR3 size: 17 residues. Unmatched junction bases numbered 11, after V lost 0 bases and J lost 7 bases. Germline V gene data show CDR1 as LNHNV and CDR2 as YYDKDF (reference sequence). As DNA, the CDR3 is TGTGCCACCAGCAGAGATCGGTGGCAGGGGGAAGGCGGGGAGCTGTTTTTT. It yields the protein CATSRDRWQGEGGELFF. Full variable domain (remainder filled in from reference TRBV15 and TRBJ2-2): DAMVIQNPRYQVTQFGKPVTLSCSQTLNHNVMYWYQQKSSQAPKLLFHYYDKDFNNEADTPDNFQSRRPNTSFCFLDIRSPGLGDTAMYLCATSRDRWQGEGGELFFGEGSRLTVL.

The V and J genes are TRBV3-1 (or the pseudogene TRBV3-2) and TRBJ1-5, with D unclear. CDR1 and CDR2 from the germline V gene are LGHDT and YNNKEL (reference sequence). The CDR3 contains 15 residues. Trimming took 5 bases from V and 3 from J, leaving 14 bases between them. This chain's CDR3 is CASSASRALNQPQHF. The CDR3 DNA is TGTGCCAGCAGCGCAAGCCGGGCCCTCAATCAGCCCCAGCATTTT.

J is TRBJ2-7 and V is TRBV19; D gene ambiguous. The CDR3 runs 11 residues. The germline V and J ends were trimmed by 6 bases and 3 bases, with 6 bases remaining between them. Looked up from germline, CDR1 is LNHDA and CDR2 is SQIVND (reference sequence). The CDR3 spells CASRGGYEQYF. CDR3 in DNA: TGTGCCAGTAGGGGCGGCTACGAGCAGTACTTC.

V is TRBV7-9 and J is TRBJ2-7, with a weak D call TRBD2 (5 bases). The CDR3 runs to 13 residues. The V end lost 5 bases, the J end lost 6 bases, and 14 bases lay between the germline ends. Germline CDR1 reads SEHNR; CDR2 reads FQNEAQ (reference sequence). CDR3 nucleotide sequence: TGTGCCAGCAGCCCTCTTGAGGGTTCCGAGCAGTACTTC. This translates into CASSPLEGSEQYF.

This CDR3 is CASSYEGYSNQPQHF. In DNA form, the CDR3 reads TGTGCCAGCAGTTACGAGGGTTATAGCAATCAGCCCCAGCATTTT. This chain joins TRBV6-2 or TRBV6-3 and TRBJ1-5; D not resolved. CDR3 length: 15 amino acids. CDR1 is MNHEY and CDR2 is SVGEGT in the germline V gene. The V end was cut by 2 bases, the J end by 0 bases, with 8 bases between.